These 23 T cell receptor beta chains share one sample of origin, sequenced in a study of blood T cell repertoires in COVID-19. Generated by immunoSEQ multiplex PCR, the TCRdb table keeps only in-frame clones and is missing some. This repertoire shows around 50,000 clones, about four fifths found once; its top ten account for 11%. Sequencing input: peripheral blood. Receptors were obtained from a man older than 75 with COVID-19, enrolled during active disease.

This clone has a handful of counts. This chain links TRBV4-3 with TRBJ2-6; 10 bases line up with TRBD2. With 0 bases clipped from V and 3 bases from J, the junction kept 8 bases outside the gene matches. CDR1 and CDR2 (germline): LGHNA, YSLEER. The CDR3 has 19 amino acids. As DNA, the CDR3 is TGCGCCAGCAGCCAAGATTGGCTAGCGGGAGCTATTGGGGCCAACGTCCTGACTTTC. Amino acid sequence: CASSQDWLAGAIGANVLTF.

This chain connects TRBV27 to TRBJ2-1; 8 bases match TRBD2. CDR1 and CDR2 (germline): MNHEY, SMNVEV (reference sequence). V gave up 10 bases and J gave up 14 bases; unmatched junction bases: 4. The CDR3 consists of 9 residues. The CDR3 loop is CANQTSEFF. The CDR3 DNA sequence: TGTGCCAACCAGACTAGCGAGTTCTTC.

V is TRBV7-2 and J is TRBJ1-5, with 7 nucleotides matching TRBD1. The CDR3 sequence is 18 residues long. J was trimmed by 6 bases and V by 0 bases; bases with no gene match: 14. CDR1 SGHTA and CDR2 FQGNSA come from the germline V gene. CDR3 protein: CASSLAQAGGLFIQPQHF. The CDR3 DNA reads TGTGCCAGCAGCTTAGCTCAGGCAGGGGGTTTGTTTATTCAGCCCCAGCATTTT. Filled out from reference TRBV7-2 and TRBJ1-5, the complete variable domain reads GAGVSQSPSNKVTEKGKDVELRCDPISGHTALYWYRQSLGQGLEFLIYFQGNSAPDKSGLPSDRFSAERTGGSVSTLTIQRTQQEDSAVYLCASSLAQAGGLFIQPQHFGDGTRLSIL.

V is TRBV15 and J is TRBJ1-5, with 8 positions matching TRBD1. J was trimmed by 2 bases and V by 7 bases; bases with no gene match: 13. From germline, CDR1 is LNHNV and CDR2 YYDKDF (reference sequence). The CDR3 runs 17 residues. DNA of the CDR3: TGTGCCACCACCAATTATAGGACAGGGAGGGGCAATCAGCCCCAGCATTTT. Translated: CATTNYRTGRGNQPQHF.

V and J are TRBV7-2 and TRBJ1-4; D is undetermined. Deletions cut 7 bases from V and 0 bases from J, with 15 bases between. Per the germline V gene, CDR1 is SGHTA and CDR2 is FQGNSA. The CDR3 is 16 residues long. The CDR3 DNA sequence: TGTGCCAGCACGCCCGCAGCGCTGGCAACTAATGAAAAACTGTTTTTT. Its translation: CASTPAALATNEKLFF.

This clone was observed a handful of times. This CDR3 reads CATSGLTAQPQHF. The DNA for the CDR3 is TGTGCCACCAGCGGCTTGACAGCCCAGCCCCAGCATTTT. This chain links TRBV15 with TRBJ1-5, with a possible D match to TRBD1 (5 bases). The CDR3 sequence is 13 residues long. The germline V gene encodes CDR1 LNHNV and CDR2 YYDKDF (reference sequence). V was clipped by 5 bases and J by 7 bases, with 12 bases between them.

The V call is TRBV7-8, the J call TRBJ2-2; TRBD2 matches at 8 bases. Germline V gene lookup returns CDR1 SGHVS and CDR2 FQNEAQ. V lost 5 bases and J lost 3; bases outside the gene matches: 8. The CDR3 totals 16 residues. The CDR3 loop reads CASSPSGRSDTGELFF. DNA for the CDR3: TGTGCCAGCAGCCCCAGCGGGAGAAGTGACACCGGGGAGCTGTTTTTT.

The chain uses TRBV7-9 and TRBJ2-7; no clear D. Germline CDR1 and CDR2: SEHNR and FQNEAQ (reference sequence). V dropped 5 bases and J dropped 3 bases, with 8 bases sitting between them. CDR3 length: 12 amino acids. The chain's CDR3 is CASSPYGYEQYV. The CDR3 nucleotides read TGTGCCAGCAGCCCGTACGGCTACGAGCAGTACGTC.

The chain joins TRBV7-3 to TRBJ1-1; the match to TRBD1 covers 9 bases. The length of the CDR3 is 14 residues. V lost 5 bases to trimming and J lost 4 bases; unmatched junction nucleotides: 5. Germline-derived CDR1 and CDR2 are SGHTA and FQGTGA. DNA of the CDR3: TGTGCCAGCAGCCCCGGGACAGGGAGCACTGAAGCTTTCTTT. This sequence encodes CASSPGTGSTEAFF.

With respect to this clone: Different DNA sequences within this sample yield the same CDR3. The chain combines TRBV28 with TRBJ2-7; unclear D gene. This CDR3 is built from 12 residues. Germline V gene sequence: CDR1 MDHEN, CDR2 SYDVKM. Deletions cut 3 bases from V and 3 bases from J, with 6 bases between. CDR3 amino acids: CASSFQNYEQYF. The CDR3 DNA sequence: TGTGCCAGCAGTTTTCAGAACTACGAGCAGTACTTC.

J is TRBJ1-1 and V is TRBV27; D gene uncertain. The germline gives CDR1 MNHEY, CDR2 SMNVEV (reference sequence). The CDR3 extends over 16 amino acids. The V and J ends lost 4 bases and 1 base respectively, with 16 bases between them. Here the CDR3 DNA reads TGTGCCAGCAGTTCACGAGGAGGGCGGGGGAACACTGAAGCTTTCTTT. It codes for CASSSRGGRGNTEAFF.

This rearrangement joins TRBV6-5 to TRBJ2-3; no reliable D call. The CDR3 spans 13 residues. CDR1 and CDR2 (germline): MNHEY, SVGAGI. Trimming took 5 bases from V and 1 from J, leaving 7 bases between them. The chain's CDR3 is CASSSHRTDTQYF. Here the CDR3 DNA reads TGTGCCAGCAGTAGCCACCGCACAGATACGCAGTATTTT.

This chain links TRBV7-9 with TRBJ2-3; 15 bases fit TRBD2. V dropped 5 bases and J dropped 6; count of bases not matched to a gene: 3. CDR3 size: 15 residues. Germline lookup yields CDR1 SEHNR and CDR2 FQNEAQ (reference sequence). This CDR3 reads CASSRTSGGGDTQYF. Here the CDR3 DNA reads TGTGCCAGCAGCCGGACTAGCGGGGGGGGCGATACGCAGTATTTT.

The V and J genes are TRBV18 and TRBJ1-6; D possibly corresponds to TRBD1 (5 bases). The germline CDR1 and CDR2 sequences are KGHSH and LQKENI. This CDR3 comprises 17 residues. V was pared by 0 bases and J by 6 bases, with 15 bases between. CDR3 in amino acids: CASSPPRAGAGNSPLHF. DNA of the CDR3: TGTGCCAGCTCACCACCTCGGGCTGGGGCTGGTAATTCACCCCTCCACTTT.

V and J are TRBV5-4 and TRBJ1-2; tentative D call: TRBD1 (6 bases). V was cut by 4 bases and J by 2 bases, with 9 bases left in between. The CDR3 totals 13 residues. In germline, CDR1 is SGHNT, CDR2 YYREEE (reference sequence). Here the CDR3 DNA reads TGTGCCAGCAGCCCGGACAGCAACTATGGCTACACCTTC. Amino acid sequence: CASSPDSNYGYTF.

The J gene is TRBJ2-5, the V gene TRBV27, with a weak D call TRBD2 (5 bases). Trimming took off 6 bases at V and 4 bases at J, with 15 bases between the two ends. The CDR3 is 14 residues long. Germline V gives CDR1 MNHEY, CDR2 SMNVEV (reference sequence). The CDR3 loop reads CASRTSSGRETQYF. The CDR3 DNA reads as TGTGCCAGCAGAACTAGTTCCGGCAGAGAGACCCAGTACTTC.

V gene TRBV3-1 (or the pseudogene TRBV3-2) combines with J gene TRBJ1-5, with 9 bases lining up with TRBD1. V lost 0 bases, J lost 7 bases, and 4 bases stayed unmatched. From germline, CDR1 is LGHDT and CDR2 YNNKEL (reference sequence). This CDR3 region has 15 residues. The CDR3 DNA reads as TGTGCCAGCAGCCAAGATGGGACAGGGAACCAGCCCCAGCATTTT. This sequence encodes CASSQDGTGNQPQHF.

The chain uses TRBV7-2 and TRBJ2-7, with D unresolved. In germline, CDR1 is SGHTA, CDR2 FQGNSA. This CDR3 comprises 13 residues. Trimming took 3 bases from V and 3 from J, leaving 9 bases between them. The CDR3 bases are TGTGCCAGCAGCTTGGGTAGGAGCTACGAGCAGTACTTC. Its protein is CASSLGRSYEQYF. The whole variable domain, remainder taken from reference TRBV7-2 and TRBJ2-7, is GAGVSQSPSNKVTEKGKDVELRCDPISGHTALYWYRQSLGQGLEFLIYFQGNSAPDKSGLPSDRFSAERTGGSVSTLTIQRTQQEDSAVYLCASSLGRSYEQYFGPGTRLTVT.

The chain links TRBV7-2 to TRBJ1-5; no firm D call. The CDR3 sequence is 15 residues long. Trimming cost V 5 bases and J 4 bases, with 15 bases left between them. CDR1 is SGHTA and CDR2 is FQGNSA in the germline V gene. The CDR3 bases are TGTGCCAGCAGCCGTCAAGTGGCTGATAATCAGCCCCAGCATTTT. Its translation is CASSRQVADNQPQHF.

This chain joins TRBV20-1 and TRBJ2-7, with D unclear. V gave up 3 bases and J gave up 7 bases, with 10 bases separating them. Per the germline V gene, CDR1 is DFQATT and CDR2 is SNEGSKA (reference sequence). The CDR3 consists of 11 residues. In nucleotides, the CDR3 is TGCAGTGCTAGTGGTCAGTCTGAGCAGTACGTC. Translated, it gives CSASGQSEQYV.

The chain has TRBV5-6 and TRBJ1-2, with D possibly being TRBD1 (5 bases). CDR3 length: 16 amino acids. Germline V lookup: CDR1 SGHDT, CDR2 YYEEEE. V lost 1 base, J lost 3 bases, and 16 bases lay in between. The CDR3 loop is CASSLSPRGGDYGYTF. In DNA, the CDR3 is TGTGCCAGCAGCTTGTCTCCTAGGGGCGGAGACTATGGCTACACCTTC.

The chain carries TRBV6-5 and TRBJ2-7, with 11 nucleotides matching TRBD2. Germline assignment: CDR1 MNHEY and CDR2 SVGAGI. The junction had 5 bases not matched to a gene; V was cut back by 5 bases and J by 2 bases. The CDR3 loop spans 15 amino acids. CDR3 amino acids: CASSQDSGRAYEQYV. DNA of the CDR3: TGTGCCAGCAGTCAGGATAGCGGGAGGGCCTACGAGCAGTACGTC.

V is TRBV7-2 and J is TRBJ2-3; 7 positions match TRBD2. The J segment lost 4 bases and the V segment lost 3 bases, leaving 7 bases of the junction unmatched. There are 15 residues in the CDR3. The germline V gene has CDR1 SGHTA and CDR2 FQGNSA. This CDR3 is CASSFAGEAPDTQYF. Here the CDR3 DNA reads TGTGCCAGCAGCTTCGCGGGAGAGGCCCCAGATACGCAGTATTTT.